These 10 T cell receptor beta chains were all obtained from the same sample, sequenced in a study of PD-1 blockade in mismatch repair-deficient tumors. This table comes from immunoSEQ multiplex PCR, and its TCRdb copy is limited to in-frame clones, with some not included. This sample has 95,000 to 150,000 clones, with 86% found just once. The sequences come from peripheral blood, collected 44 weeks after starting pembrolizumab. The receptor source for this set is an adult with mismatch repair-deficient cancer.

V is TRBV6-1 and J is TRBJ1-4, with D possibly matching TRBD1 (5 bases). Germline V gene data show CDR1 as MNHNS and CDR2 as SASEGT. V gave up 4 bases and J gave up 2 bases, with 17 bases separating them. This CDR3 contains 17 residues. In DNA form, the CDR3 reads TGTGCCAGCAGTGCCTCGAGAGGGGTGGGCACTAATGAAAAACTGTTTTTT. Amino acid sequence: CASSASRGVGTNEKLFF.

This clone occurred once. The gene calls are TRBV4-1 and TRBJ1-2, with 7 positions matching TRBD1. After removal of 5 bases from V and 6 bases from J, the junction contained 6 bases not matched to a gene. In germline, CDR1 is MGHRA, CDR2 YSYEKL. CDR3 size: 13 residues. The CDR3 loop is CASSVGTDHGYTF. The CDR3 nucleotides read TGCGCCAGCAGCGTTGGGACAGACCATGGCTACACCTTC.

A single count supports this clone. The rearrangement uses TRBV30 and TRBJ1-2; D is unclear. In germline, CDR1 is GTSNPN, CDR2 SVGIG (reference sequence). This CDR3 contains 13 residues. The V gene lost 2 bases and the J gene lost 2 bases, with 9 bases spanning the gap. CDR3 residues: CAWSCGLNYGYTF. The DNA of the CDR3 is TGTGCCTGGAGTTGCGGGTTGAACTATGGCTACACCTTC.

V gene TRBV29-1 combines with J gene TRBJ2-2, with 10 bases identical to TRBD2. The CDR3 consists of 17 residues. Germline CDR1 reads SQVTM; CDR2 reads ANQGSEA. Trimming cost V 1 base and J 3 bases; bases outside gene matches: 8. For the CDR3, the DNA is TGCAGCGTTGAAGTGGCTAGCGGGAGTTCAGACACCGGGGAGCTGTTTTTT. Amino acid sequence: CSVEVASGSSDTGELFF.

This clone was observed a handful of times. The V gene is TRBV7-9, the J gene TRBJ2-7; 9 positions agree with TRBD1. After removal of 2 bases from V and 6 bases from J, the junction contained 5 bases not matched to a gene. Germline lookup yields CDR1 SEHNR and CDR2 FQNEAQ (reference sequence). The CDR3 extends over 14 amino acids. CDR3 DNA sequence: TGTGCCAGCAGCTTATCGAGGGACAGGGCCGAGCAGTACTTC. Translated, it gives CASSLSRDRAEQYF.

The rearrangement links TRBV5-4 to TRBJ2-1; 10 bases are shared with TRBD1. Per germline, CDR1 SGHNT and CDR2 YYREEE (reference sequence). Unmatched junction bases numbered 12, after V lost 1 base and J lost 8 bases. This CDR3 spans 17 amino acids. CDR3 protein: CASSLSSTGTGADEQFF. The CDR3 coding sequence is TGTGCCAGCAGCTTGTCCTCAACCGGGACAGGGGCCGATGAGCAGTTCTTC.

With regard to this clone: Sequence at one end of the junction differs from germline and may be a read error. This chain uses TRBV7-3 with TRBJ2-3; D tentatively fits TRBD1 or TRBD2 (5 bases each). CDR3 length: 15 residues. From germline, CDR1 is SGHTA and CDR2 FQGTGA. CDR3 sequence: CASSLTGRSTDTQYF. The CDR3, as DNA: TGTGCCAGCAGCCTAACGGGACGGAGCACAGATACGCAGTATTTT.

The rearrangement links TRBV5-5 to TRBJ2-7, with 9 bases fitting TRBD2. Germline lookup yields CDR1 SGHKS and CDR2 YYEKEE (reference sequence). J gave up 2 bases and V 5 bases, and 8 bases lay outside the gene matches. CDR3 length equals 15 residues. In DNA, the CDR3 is TGTGCCAGCAGAGTTGCGGGAGGGCGGGCCTACGAGCAGTACTTC. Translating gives CASRVAGGRAYEQYF.

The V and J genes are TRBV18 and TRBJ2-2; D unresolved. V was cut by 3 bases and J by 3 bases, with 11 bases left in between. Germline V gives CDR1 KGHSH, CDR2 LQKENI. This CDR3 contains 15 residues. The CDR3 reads CASSPDRSYTGELFF. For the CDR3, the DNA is TGTGCCAGCTCACCCGATCGGTCGTACACCGGGGAGCTGTTTTTT. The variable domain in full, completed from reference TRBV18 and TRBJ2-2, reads NAGVMQNPRHLVRRRGQEARLRCSPMKGHSHVYWYRQLPEEGLKFMVYLQKENIIDESGMPKERFSAEFPKEGPSILRIQQVVRGDSAAYFCASSPDRSYTGELFFGEGSRLTVL.

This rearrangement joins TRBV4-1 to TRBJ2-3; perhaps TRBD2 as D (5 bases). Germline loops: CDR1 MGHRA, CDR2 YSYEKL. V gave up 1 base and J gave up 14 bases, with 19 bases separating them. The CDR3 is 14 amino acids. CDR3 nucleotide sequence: TGCGCCAGCAGCCAAGCCCCGGGAAGGAGTTTTGGGTATTTT. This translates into CASSQAPGRSFGYF.